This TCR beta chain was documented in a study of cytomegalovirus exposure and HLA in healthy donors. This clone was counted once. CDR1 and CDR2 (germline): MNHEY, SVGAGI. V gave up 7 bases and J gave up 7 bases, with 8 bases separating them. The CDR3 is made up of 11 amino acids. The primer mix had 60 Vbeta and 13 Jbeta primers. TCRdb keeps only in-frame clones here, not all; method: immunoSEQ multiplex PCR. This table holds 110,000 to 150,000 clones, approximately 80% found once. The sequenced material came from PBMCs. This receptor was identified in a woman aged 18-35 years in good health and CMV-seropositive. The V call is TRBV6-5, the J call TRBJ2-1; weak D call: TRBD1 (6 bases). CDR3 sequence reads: CASKRGNEQFF. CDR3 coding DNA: TGTGCCAGCAAAAGGGGGAATGAGCAGTTCTTC.